One and the same sample provided the 3 T cell receptor beta chains below, sequenced in a study of cytomegalovirus exposure and HLA in healthy donors. This PCR relied on a set of 60 Vbeta primers and 13 Jbeta primers. Using immunoSEQ multiplex PCR, the repertoire was profiled, and TCRdb retains in-frame clones only, with some absent. The sample has roughly 57,000 clones, and its top ten clones hold 9.5% to 15%. Sample: PBMCs. Receptors were obtained from a man between 18 and 29 years old in good health and CMV-seropositive.

The chain recombines TRBV28 with TRBJ1-6; TRBD1 agrees at 9 bases. Germline V gene sequence: CDR1 MDHEN, CDR2 SYDVKM. V shed 6 bases and J 5 bases; nucleotides not matched to a gene: 2. The CDR3 length is 14 residues. In nucleotides, the CDR3 is TGTGCCAGCAGGGGACAGGGCAATAATTCACCCCTCCACTTT. Protein sequence: CASRGQGNNSPLHF. Combining the CDR3 with reference TRBV28 and TRBJ1-6 gives the whole variable domain DVKVTQSSRYLVKRTGEKVFLECVQDMDHENMFWYRQDPGLGLRLIYFSYDVKMKEKGDIPEGYSVSREKKERFSLILESASTNQTSMYLCASRGQGNNSPLHFGNGTRLTVT.

The chain has TRBV4-2 and TRBJ2-1; 7 bases fit TRBD2. V was pared by 5 bases and J by 8 bases, with 6 bases of the junction left unmatched. CDR1 is LGHNA, CDR2 YNFKEQ, per germline. This CDR3 comprises 13 residues. The CDR3 nucleotides read TGTGCCAGCAGCGCTCCTAGCGGCGATGAGCAGTTCTTC. This codes for CASSAPSGDEQFF.

The chain combines TRBV6-5 with TRBJ1-5; 9 positions match TRBD1. V trimming: 6 bases; J trimming: 3 bases; junction bases outside the gene matches: 3. Per the germline V gene, CDR1 is MNHEY and CDR2 is SVGAGI. The CDR3 spans 14 residues. The chain's CDR3 is CASSRTGDNQPQHF. In DNA form, the CDR3 reads TGTGCCAGCAGCCGGACAGGGGACAATCAGCCCCAGCATTTT.